Below, 14 T cell receptor beta chains from the same sample are listed, as sequenced in a study of CD8 T cells in Susac syndrome. After extraction with the RNeasy kit, roughly 0.5 to 1 ug of the RNA was reverse transcribed using random hexamers. TCRdb fed the immunoSEQ multiplex PCR reads into MiXCR, producing one record per CDR3 protein. The sample lists about 100,000 distinct CDR3 sequences; approximately 95% were seen once. The sample taken for sequencing was CD8+ T cells from PBMCs. The receptors stem from a human donor with Susac syndrome.

The chain joins TRBV28 to TRBJ2-3; tentative D call: TRBD2 (5 bases). This CDR3 spans 14 amino acids. The germline CDR1 and CDR2 sequences are MDHEN and SYDVKM. Trimming removed 6 bases at V and 5 bases at J, with 15 bases between. The CDR3 sequence: CASSLRSRGDTQYF. CDR3 nucleotide sequence: TGTGCCAGCAGCTTGAGGAGTCGGGGAGATACGCAGTATTTT. Complete variable domain (other parts from reference TRBV28 and TRBJ2-3): DVKVTQSSRYLVKRTGEKVFLECVQDMDHENMFWYRQDPGLGLRLIYFSYDVKMKEKGDIPEGYSVSREKKERFSLILESASTNQTSMYLCASSLRSRGDTQYFGPGTRLTVL.

This chain uses TRBV20-1 with TRBJ2-7, with D possibly TRBD2 on 5 matching bases. Germline CDR1 and CDR2: DFQATT and SNEGSKA (reference sequence). The ends were cut back, 5 bases at V and 5 bases at J, with 19 bases in the middle. The CDR3 loop spans 14 amino acids. As DNA, the CDR3 is TGCAGTGCTGGTGGCTATAGGACGACTAACGAGCAGTACTTC. Its protein is CSAGGYRTTNEQYF.

The genes are TRBV25-1 and TRBJ1-2; D perhaps matches TRBD1 (5 bases). The V end lost 2 bases, the J end lost 3 bases, and 10 bases lay between the germline ends. Germline CDR1 MGHDK, CDR2 SYGVNS. The CDR3 has 14 residues. CDR3 nucleotide sequence: TGTGCCAGCAGTGAACAGGGAACGTACTATGGCTACACCTTC. Protein product: CASSEQGTYYGYTF.

This clonotype has just one count. The genes are TRBV28 and TRBJ2-5; D might be TRBD2 (5 bases). The V end lost 7 bases, the J end lost 2 bases, and 8 bases lay between the germline ends. Germline V gene lookup returns CDR1 MDHEN and CDR2 SYDVKM. The CDR3 extends over 12 amino acids. The CDR3 nucleotides read TGTGCCAGCATGACTACGCAAGAGACCCAGTACTTC. Translating it yields CASMTTQETQYF.

The CDR3 reads CASSIQTWDAEKLFF. In nucleotides, the CDR3 is TGTGCCAGCAGTATTCAAACGTGGGACGCTGAAAAACTGTTTTTT. V usage is TRBV12-3 or TRBV12-4 and J usage is TRBJ1-4; a possible D gene is TRBD1 (5 bases). The CDR3 is 15 residues long. Trimming removed 5 bases at V and 7 bases at J, with 17 bases between.

This clonotype was picked up one time. The chain couples TRBV20-1 to TRBJ2-6; 11 bases fit TRBD2. V was pared by 4 bases and J by 4 bases, with 18 bases of the junction left unmatched. Per the germline V gene, CDR1 is DFQATT and CDR2 is SNEGSKA (reference sequence). The CDR3 totals 20 residues. CDR3 DNA sequence: TGCAGTGCTACCGAAAAATTGAGACTAGCGGGAATGGAAGGGGCCAACGTCCTGACTTTC. This translates into CSATEKLRLAGMEGANVLTF.

This clonotype turned up a few times. The gene calls are TRBV7-9 and TRBJ2-3; no reliable D call. Germline lookup yields CDR1 SEHNR and CDR2 FQNEAQ (reference sequence). The CDR3 has 14 amino acids. The V and J ends lost 3 bases and 1 base respectively, with 8 bases between them. The CDR3 DNA reads as TGTGCCAGCAGCTTGGTTACCGGCACAGATACGCAGTATTTT. This encodes CASSLVTGTDTQYF.

This clonotype has just a few counts. This sequence joins TRBV2 and TRBJ1-1, with D perhaps matching TRBD1 (6 bases). CDR1 and CDR2 from the germline V gene are SNHLY and FYNNEI. The CDR3 sequence is 13 residues long. The ends were cut back, 5 bases at V and 5 bases at J, with 12 bases in the middle. Written as DNA, the CDR3 is TGTGCCAGCAGTCTCAGGGGAGGAACTGAAGCTTTCTTT. This codes for CASSLRGGTEAFF.

The rearrangement joins TRBV9 to TRBJ1-5; D is unclear. Deletions cut 4 bases from V and 3 bases from J, with 11 bases between. The germline V gene encodes CDR1 SGDLS and CDR2 YYNGEE. This CDR3 comprises 14 residues. The CDR3 DNA reads as TGTGCCAGCAGCCATACCGGGCTCAATCAGCCCCAGCATTTT. This translates into CASSHTGLNQPQHF. Filled out from reference TRBV9 and TRBJ1-5, the complete variable domain reads DSGVTQTPKHLITATGQRVTLRCSPRSGDLSVYWYQQSLDQGLQFLIQYYNGEERAKGNILERFSAQQFPDLHSELNLSSLELGDSALYFCASSHTGLNQPQHFGDGTRLSIL.

This chain joins TRBV4-2 and TRBJ2-4; possible D gene TRBD2, 6 bases. V was trimmed by 4 bases and J by 0 bases, leaving 10 bases between them. CDR3 length equals 15 residues. Germline values: CDR1 LGHNA, CDR2 YNFKEQ. CDR3 region: CASSLSGLAKNIQYF. The CDR3 bases are TGTGCCAGCAGCCTTAGCGGCTTAGCCAAAAACATTCAGTACTTC.

The V call is TRBV5-6, the J call TRBJ2-7, with TRBD1 matching over 11 bases. Germline CDR1 SGHDT, CDR2 YYEEEE. The trim removed 3 bases at V and 1 base at J, leaving 9 bases unmatched. The CDR3 is 17 amino acids. The CDR3 DNA follows: TGTGCCAGCAGCTCCGGCCCGGGACAGGGGGTTTCCTACGAGCAGTACTTC. It yields the protein CASSSGPGQGVSYEQYF.

Here the CDR3 DNA reads TGCAGTGCTAGACGGACTAGCGATCACTACGAGCAGTACTTC. Translating gives CSARRTSDHYEQYF. The chain carries TRBV20-1 and TRBJ2-7; 9 positions agree with TRBD2. Per germline, CDR1 DFQATT and CDR2 SNEGSKA (reference sequence). CDR3 size: 14 residues. The ends lost 2 bases at V and 3 bases at J; junction bases unmatched: 5.

V gene TRBV7-2 combines with J gene TRBJ2-3; the match to TRBD2 covers 13 bases. CDR3 length: 15 residues. Per germline, CDR1 SGHTA and CDR2 FQGNSA. The V and J ends lost 2 bases and 5 bases, in that order; junction bases with no gene match: 1. The CDR3 spells CASSLRLAGGDTQYF. CDR3 nucleotides: TGTGCCAGCAGCTTAAGACTAGCGGGAGGAGATACGCAGTATTTT.

This clonotype was counted once. This sequence joins TRBV15 and TRBJ2-7; 8 bases fit TRBD2. The J segment lost 1 base and the V segment lost 1 base, leaving 3 bases of the junction unmatched. Germline V CDR1 and CDR2: LNHNV, YYDKDF (reference sequence). This CDR3 comprises 15 residues. This CDR3 is CATSRALAGSYEQYF. Here the CDR3 DNA reads TGTGCCACCAGCAGAGCCCTAGCGGGTTCCTACGAGCAGTACTTC.